This T cell receptor (beta chain) is drawn from a study of blood T cell repertoires in COVID-19 (TCRdb year 2020). Looking at the study overall: Collaborator samples came from the United States, Italy and Spain and covered acute and convalescent phases of COVID-19. The prospective study material was composed of cDNA or gDNA derived from T cells, B-cell-depleted T cells, or PBMCs. The dataset comprised deeply sampled blood TCRbeta repertoires from subjects exposed to, actively infected with, or recovered from COVID-19. The repertoires were made available in a free public database intended to serve as a resource for research on the immune response to SARS-CoV-2. Samples were obtained from the ongoing ImmuneRACE study (first 160 participants) and from 1,200 or so subjects provided by 6 global collaborators. A de-identified subject ID, COVID-19 status, age in years and sex were almost always included in the sample metadata. Where available, HLA class I and class II types were obtained from metadata supplied by the sample provider rather than from assay-based typing.

Details on this clone: Its antigen is still unknown. Nothing much larger sits one base from this clone, and base qualities are not available.

TCRbeta CDR3 regions were amplified from genomic DNA by means of the immunoSEQ Assay, a bias-controlled multiplex PCR. The authors' analysis ran thus. Nucleated cell counts per sample were estimated from amplification of reference gene primers within the assay. To quantify the absolute abundance of each unique TCRbeta CDR3 rearrangement, sequence reads were collapsed and filtered. Productive Simpson clonality was computed per sample as the square root of Simpson's diversity index over productive rearrangements. In its TCRdb copy, this immuneACCESS table keeps in-frame sequences only and misses some clones. Where compared with another copy, unresolved V genes explain less than half of these, and the others have no known cause. D and trimming come from the DNA, and the V and J calls and clone size come from that table. For this sample there are more than 20,000 clones; roughly 84% appear just once. More than 20% of the sample is in the top ten clones.

The collaborating institutions used their own protocols to collect whole blood in K2EDTA tubes. For TCRbeta analysis, collaborator samples were shipped as frozen whole blood, as isolated PBMCs, or as DNA extracted from either sample type. The paper as a whole reports these results and caveats: How much clinical and demographic metadata was included differed by source and by participant, and the metadata was provided uncurated.

V was cut back by 1 base and J by 3 bases, leaving a gap of 14 bases between them. From its cysteine to its phenylalanine, the CDR3 spans 16 amino acids. Only the CDR3 portion is preserved as DNA: 48 bases, with reading frame beginning at the first base. In the germline V gene, CDR1 corresponds to SGHAT and CDR2 to FQNNGV. This sequence originates from a man aged 80 or over with active or convalescent COVID-19. The chain links TRBV11-2 with TRBJ2-3, with TRBD2 perhaps the D gene, on 7 matching bases. What was sequenced was peripheral blood. CDR3 reads: CASSLVGGAQTDTQYF. The sequence in DNA is TGTGCCAGCAGCTTAGTGGGGGGGGCGCAAACAGATACGCAGTATTTT.